The 20 T cell receptor beta chains below were found in one sample sequenced in a study of shared clonotypes between healthy human individuals. TCRdb's table, derived via immunoSEQ multiplex PCR, lists solely in-frame clones and lacks some. The table has 400,000 or so clones, just over 95% seen once. The material sequenced was memory CD8+ T cells sorted from blood. Subset in this sample: CD45RO+ cells pooled with CCR7-negative TemRA cells. All receptors derive from a man in his thirties or forties in good health.

This rearrangement joins TRBV27 to TRBJ2-7; 9 bases line up with TRBD2. Germline lookup yields CDR1 MNHEY and CDR2 SMNVEV (reference sequence). The CDR3 spans 17 residues. V shed 2 bases and J 2 bases; nucleotides not matched to a gene: 10. The CDR3 loop reads CASSLGLSGSFTYEQYF. The CDR3 nucleotides read TGTGCCAGCAGTTTAGGCCTTAGCGGGAGTTTTACCTACGAGCAGTACTTC.

CDR3 loop: CASSSGTGVEQYF. For the CDR3, the DNA is TGTGCCAGCAGTTCCGGGACAGGGGTTGAGCAGTACTTC. The chain combines TRBV28 with TRBJ2-7, with TRBD1 matching over 10 bases. From germline, CDR1 is MDHEN and CDR2 SYDVKM. CDR3 length: 13 amino acids. The V and J ends lost 4 bases and 7 bases, in that order; junction bases with no gene match: 4.

The rearrangement joins TRBV28 to TRBJ1-1; TRBD1 might be the D (5 bases). The CDR3 has 14 residues. Germline V CDR1 and CDR2: MDHEN, SYDVKM. The V and J ends lost 4 bases and 8 bases respectively, with 17 bases between them. DNA for the CDR3: TGTGCCAGCAGTTCGGAAGTGGGGACTACCGAAGCTTTCTTT. This codes for CASSSEVGTTEAFF.

This rearrangement joins TRBV11-2 to TRBJ2-5; the D is unclear. V was clipped by 0 bases and J by 0 bases, with 5 bases between them. The germline CDR1 and CDR2 sequences are SGHAT and FQNNGV. The CDR3 runs 14 residues. CDR3 sequence reads: CASSLDLYQETQYF. The CDR3 DNA reads TGTGCCAGCAGCTTAGACCTGTACCAAGAGACCCAGTACTTC.

The chain links TRBV7-2 to TRBJ1-5; D possibly corresponds to TRBD1 (6 bases). This CDR3 comprises 14 residues. V lost 5 bases and J 7 bases, leaving 15 bases between the germline ends. CDR1 is SGHTA and CDR2 is FQGNSA in the germline V gene. The CDR3 reads CASSVVGGDQPQHF. The CDR3 DNA sequence: TGTGCCAGCAGCGTCGTGGGGGGCGACCAGCCCCAGCATTTT.

The chain carries TRBV7-9 and TRBJ2-3; D remains ambiguous. V lost 5 bases to trimming and J lost 0 bases, with 9 bases between them. CDR1 is SEHNR and CDR2 is FQNEAQ in the germline V gene (reference sequence). The CDR3 has 14 residues. This chain's CDR3 is CASSTRQSTDTQYF. The CDR3 nucleotides read TGTGCCAGCAGCACACGCCAGAGCACAGATACGCAGTATTTT.

In this sample, this clone turned up once. The rearrangement links TRBV6-5 to TRBJ1-1; D remains ambiguous. The CDR3 totals 13 residues. The germline gives CDR1 MNHEY, CDR2 SVGAGI. The V gene lost 6 bases and the J gene lost 0 bases, with 8 bases spanning the gap. The CDR3: CASSRLLNTEAFF. CDR3 DNA: TGTGCCAGCAGCCGATTACTGAACACTGAAGCTTTCTTT.

The rearrangement joins TRBV5-4 to TRBJ1-4, with a tentative D call TRBD1 (6 bases). V was pared by 4 bases and J by 8 bases, with 24 bases between. The CDR3 spans 17 residues. Germline-derived CDR1 and CDR2 are SGHNT and YYREEE (reference sequence). CDR3 nucleotide sequence: TGTGCCAGCAGCGAAGGACCTCGGGGGGGCGGAAGAGAAAAACTGTTTTTT. Translated: CASSEGPRGGGREKLFF.

This sequence joins TRBV27 and TRBJ2-7, with a possible D match to TRBD2 (5 bases). Germline CDR1 and CDR2: MNHEY and SMNVEV (reference sequence). The CDR3 runs to 13 residues. With 0 bases removed from V and 5 bases from J, the gap between germline ends came to 8 bases. The chain's CDR3 is CASSLSPGNEQYF. For the CDR3, the DNA is TGTGCCAGCAGTTTATCGCCGGGAAACGAGCAGTACTTC.

This rearrangement joins TRBV7-2 to TRBJ2-4; TRBD2 matches at 10 bases. The CDR3 extends over 17 amino acids. The J segment lost 0 bases and the V segment lost 6 bases, leaving 8 bases of the junction unmatched. Germline V gene data show CDR1 as SGHTA and CDR2 as FQGNSA. The CDR3: CASRKMSGRVAKNIQYF. DNA for the CDR3: TGTGCCAGCAGAAAAATGAGCGGGAGGGTAGCCAAAAACATTCAGTACTTC.

The genes are TRBV6-5 and TRBJ2-5; unclear D gene. Per the germline V gene, CDR1 is MNHEY and CDR2 is SVGAGI. CDR3 size: 15 residues. Trimming pared 5 bases from V and 2 bases from J, leaving 15 bases between. The CDR3 nucleotides are TGTGCCAGCAGTAGATACGTCGGACGGCAAGAGACCCAGTACTTC. This translates into CASSRYVGRQETQYF.

This clone was counted once. The chain has TRBV5-4 and TRBJ2-6, with D uncertain. Germline CDR1 and CDR2: SGHNT and YYREEE (reference sequence). Trimming shortened V by 1 base and J by 3 bases, and 2 bases separated the two germline ends. This CDR3 comprises 13 residues. In nucleotides, the CDR3 is TGTGCCAGCAGCTTGTATGGGGCCAACGTCCTGACTTTC. This gives the protein CASSLYGANVLTF.

This rearrangement joins TRBV30 to TRBJ1-4; D remains unclear. Between the trimmed V and J ends, which lost 1 base and 4 bases, there was a span of 10 bases. Germline CDR1 reads GTSNPN; CDR2 reads SVGIG (reference sequence). This CDR3 contains 14 residues. The CDR3 nucleotides are TGTGCCTGGAGTGCCTCCTCCGTTAATGAAAAACTGTTTTTT. Its protein product is CAWSASSVNEKLFF.

The chain links TRBV7-9 to TRBJ1-1; D not certain. The germline V and J ends were trimmed by 6 bases and 0 bases, with 5 bases remaining between them. The CDR3 runs 12 residues. Germline V gene data show CDR1 as SEHNR and CDR2 as FQNEAQ (reference sequence). The CDR3 loop reads CASSAMNTEAFF. CDR3 nucleotides: TGTGCCAGCAGTGCCATGAACACTGAAGCTTTCTTT.

The chain couples TRBV29-1 to TRBJ2-3; 12 nucleotides line up with TRBD1. After removal of 5 bases from V and 3 bases from J, the junction contained 6 bases not matched to a gene. CDR3 length: 15 residues. CDR1 is SQVTM and CDR2 is ANQGSEA in the germline V gene. The CDR3 DNA reads TGCAGCGTTCAACGGGACAGGGGGCGGACAGATACGCAGTATTTT. Protein sequence: CSVQRDRGRTDTQYF.

V is TRBV9 and J is TRBJ2-5; D is unresolved. The CDR3 runs to 14 residues. Looked up from germline, CDR1 is SGDLS and CDR2 is YYNGEE. V was cut by 0 bases and J by 5 bases, with 11 bases left in between. DNA of the CDR3: TGTGCCAGCAGCGTAGGACCCGGGTGGGAGACCCAGTACTTC. It is translated as CASSVGPGWETQYF.

The V call is TRBV19, the J call TRBJ2-7, with TRBD1 identical over 10 bases. Germline trimming cut 4 bases from V and 4 bases from J; bases unmatched to any gene: 4. This CDR3 region has 14 residues. From germline, CDR1 is LNHDA and CDR2 SQIVND (reference sequence). The CDR3 is CASSSRDRGYEQYF. The CDR3, as DNA: TGTGCCAGTAGTAGCCGGGACAGGGGTTACGAGCAGTACTTC.

The V call is TRBV5-1, the J call TRBJ2-2; 9 positions agree with TRBD1. Germline lookup yields CDR1 SGHRS and CDR2 YFSETQ. This CDR3 comprises 15 residues. J lost 6 bases, V lost 1 base, and 4 bases had no gene match. This chain's CDR3 is CASSLNRGLAGELFF. The CDR3 nucleotides are TGCGCCAGCAGCTTGAACAGGGGGCTTGCCGGGGAGCTGTTTTTT.

The chain has TRBV28 and TRBJ2-1, with 10 bases matching TRBD1. The CDR3 is 15 amino acids. Germline loops: CDR1 MDHEN, CDR2 SYDVKM. With V trimmed by 6 bases and J by 2 bases, 4 bases remained unmatched. CDR3 in amino acids: CASSPGQGTYNEQFF. DNA for the CDR3: TGTGCCAGCAGCCCGGGACAGGGGACCTACAATGAGCAGTTCTTC.

This clone was recorded only once. The gene calls are TRBV7-9 and TRBJ1-2; a possible D gene is TRBD1 (5 bases). The V and J ends lost 5 bases and 6 bases respectively, with 13 bases between them. CDR1 is SEHNR and CDR2 is FQNEAQ in the germline V gene (reference sequence). This CDR3 contains 13 residues. The CDR3 DNA reads TGTGCCAGCAGCGCAGGGCGTGTGGATGGCTACACCTTC. This translates into CASSAGRVDGYTF.